These 32 T cell receptor beta chains were all obtained from the same sample, sequenced in a study of OX40 agonist ivuxolimab in advanced cancers. Libraries were prepared by immunoSEQ multiplex PCR; TCRdb keeps only in-frame clonotypes and omits some of them. The data show about 66,000 clones, with roughly nine tenths seen just once and about 2% held by the top ten. The sequencing here drew on CD4+ or CD8+ T cells sorted from blood, taken in a trial of the OX40 agonist ivuxolimab. The source is an adult with an advanced solid tumor such as melanoma, head and neck, liver or kidney cancer.

The chain uses TRBV7-3 and TRBJ1-3, with 9 nucleotides matching TRBD1. The germline CDR1 and CDR2 sequences are SGHTA and FQGTGA. With V trimmed by 8 bases and J by 7 bases, 3 bases remained unmatched. This CDR3 has 12 residues. The CDR3 nucleotides are TGTGCCAGCGCAGGACAGGGGAACACCATATATTTT. Amino acid sequence: CASAGQGNTIYF.

The chain has TRBV19 and TRBJ1-2; perhaps TRBD1 as D (6 bases). V lost 6 bases and J 0 bases, leaving 11 bases between the germline ends. Germline loops: CDR1 LNHDA, CDR2 SQIVND (reference sequence). This CDR3 spans 14 amino acids. CDR3 loop: CASRRTAANYGYTF. The CDR3 DNA is TGTGCCAGTAGGAGGACAGCAGCTAACTATGGCTACACCTTC.

This clone was picked up a small number of times. This chain uses TRBV23-1 with TRBJ1-5; 11 bases map to TRBD1. TRBV23-1 is sorted into the ORF group, with uncertain function. This CDR3 is 16 amino acids long. The ends lost 4 bases at V and 6 bases at J; junction bases unmatched: 8. CDR3 nucleotides: TGCGCCAGCAGTCTAAGGGACAGGGGGTTAAGTCAGCCCCAGCATTTT. Protein sequence: CASSLRDRGLSQPQHF.

This chain connects TRBV6-1 to TRBJ2-7, with 7 positions matching TRBD2. CDR3 size: 15 residues. Germline lookup yields CDR1 MNHNS and CDR2 SASEGT. With V trimmed by 5 bases and J by 0 bases, 7 bases remained unmatched. The CDR3 bases are TGTGCCAGCAGTACGACTAGCCCAACCTCCTACGAGCAGTACTTC. This codes for CASSTTSPTSYEQYF.

This rearrangement joins TRBV25-1 to TRBJ1-6; tentatively, D is TRBD1 (5 bases). The CDR3 sequence is 16 residues long. CDR1 MGHDK and CDR2 SYGVNS come from the germline V gene. Trimming removed 3 bases from V and 6 bases from J, with 15 bases in between. The CDR3 DNA follows: TGTGCCAGCAGTGATCCCCTCCGGGGCCTTAATTCACCCCTCCACTTT. Residues: CASSDPLRGLNSPLHF. The full variable domain, its missing parts supplied by reference TRBV25-1 and TRBJ1-6, is EADIYQTPRYLVIGTGKKITLECSQTMGHDKMYWYQQDPGMELHLIHYSYGVNSTEKGDLSSESTVSRIRTEHFPLTLESARPSHTSQYLCASSDPLRGLNSPLHFGNGTRLTVT.

This sequence joins TRBV11-3 and TRBJ2-1; D gene unclear. The CDR3 totals 16 residues. Germline values: CDR1 SGHNT, CDR2 YENEEA. Between the trimmed V and J ends, which lost 5 bases and 5 bases, there was a span of 19 bases. CDR3 bases: TGTGCCAGCAGCCCTTCGGATGGGCTGGAAGACAATGAGCAGTTCTTC. Its translation: CASSPSDGLEDNEQFF.

The genes are TRBV18 and TRBJ2-5; D gene unclear. Germline loops: CDR1 KGHSH, CDR2 LQKENI. This CDR3 has 13 amino acids. V lost 5 bases, J lost 1 base, and 8 bases lay in between. CDR3 loop: CASSSGVQETQYF. CDR3 nucleotide sequence: TGTGCCAGCTCATCAGGCGTCCAAGAGACCCAGTACTTC.

This chain joins TRBV6-5 and TRBJ2-7, with a tentative D call TRBD1 (6 bases). Germline-derived CDR1 and CDR2 are MNHEY and SVGAGI. V lost 4 bases and J 2 bases, leaving 15 bases between the germline ends. This CDR3 region has 15 residues. This chain's CDR3 is CASSSSRGPPYEQYF. The DNA of the CDR3 is TGTGCCAGCAGTTCATCCAGGGGCCCTCCCTACGAGCAGTACTTC.

CDR3 residues: CASSHTGGGYEQYF. CDR3 sequence (DNA): TGTGCCAGCAGTCACACAGGGGGCGGCTACGAGCAGTACTTC. The chain links TRBV6-5 to TRBJ2-7, with 9 bases lining up with TRBD1. CDR3 length: 14 residues. The V and J ends lost 5 bases and 3 bases, in that order; junction bases with no gene match: 5. Per germline, CDR1 MNHEY and CDR2 SVGAGI.

This clone occurred once. This sequence joins TRBV5-6 and TRBJ1-2, with 8 bases identical to TRBD1. V lost 4 bases and J lost 5; bases outside the gene matches: 10. The V gene's germline CDR1 is SGHDT and CDR2 YYEEEE. The CDR3 runs to 15 residues. DNA of the CDR3: TGTGCCAGCAGCCAATTAGGACAGGGCTTATATGGCTACACCTTC. Amino acids: CASSQLGQGLYGYTF.

The gene calls are TRBV6-6 and TRBJ1-1; D is uncertain. This CDR3 is 12 amino acids long. The V and J ends lost 2 bases and 5 bases respectively, with 6 bases between them. The germline CDR1 and CDR2 sequences are MNHNY and SVGAGI (reference sequence). The CDR3 region is CASSYRRTEAFF. The CDR3, as DNA: TGTGCCAGCAGTTACAGGAGGACTGAAGCTTTCTTT.

The gene calls are TRBV20-1 and TRBJ2-7; 7 positions agree with TRBD2. Germline CDR1 reads DFQATT; CDR2 reads SNEGSKA (reference sequence). The CDR3 loop spans 11 amino acids. Germline trimming cut 1 base from V and 7 bases from J; bases unmatched to any gene: 1. CDR3 DNA: TGCAGTGCTAGAGCCGGGGGGGAGCAGTACTTC. Translating it yields CSARAGGEQYF.

The chain recombines TRBV18 with TRBJ2-7, with no clear D. Germline CDR1 KGHSH, CDR2 LQKENI. V dropped 3 bases and J dropped 2 bases, with 11 bases sitting between them. This CDR3 spans 14 amino acids. The CDR3 DNA is TGTGCCAGCTCACCGAGGACGGCGGCCTACGAGCAGTACTTC. It specifies CASSPRTAAYEQYF.

The CDR3 DNA sequence: TGTGCCAGCAGCTTGGGTGGACAGGGCAGCTATGGCTACACCTTC. It yields the protein CASSLGGQGSYGYTF. The chain links TRBV5-8 to TRBJ1-2, with TRBD1 matching 8 bases. In germline, CDR1 is SGHTS, CDR2 YDEGEE. Trimming at V came to 0 bases and at J to 4 bases, leaving 5 bases not matched to a gene. This CDR3 has 15 residues.

This clone occurred a few times. The V gene is TRBV18, the J gene TRBJ1-1; maybe TRBD1 (5 bases). Germline V gives CDR1 KGHSH, CDR2 LQKENI. There are 14 residues in the CDR3. V was shortened by 3 bases and J by 4 bases, with 12 bases between the two germline ends. CDR3 nucleotide sequence: TGTGCCAGCTCACCGACTACAGGCACCACTGAAGCTTTCTTT. It specifies CASSPTTGTTEAFF.

This clone came up once. The V and J genes are TRBV7-9 and TRBJ1-1, with TRBD1 matching over 7 bases. CDR1 SEHNR and CDR2 FQNEAQ come from the germline V gene (reference sequence). The CDR3 extends over 16 amino acids. V trimming: 5 bases; J trimming: 1 base; junction bases outside the gene matches: 10. CDR3 sequence: CASSQQGSLGNTEAFF. In nucleotides, the CDR3 is TGTGCCAGCAGCCAACAGGGGTCGCTAGGGAACACTGAAGCTTTCTTT.

This clone was seen only once. The rearrangement uses TRBV6-6 and TRBJ1-5, with TRBD1 as a possible D gene (5 bases). The CDR3 runs to 13 residues. The germline V and J ends were trimmed by 10 bases and 1 base, with 11 bases remaining between them. Germline CDR1 MNHNY, CDR2 SVGAGI (reference sequence). CDR3: CATLGTSNQPQHF. CDR3 in DNA: TGTGCCACCTTGGGGACGAGCAATCAGCCCCAGCATTTT.

For the CDR3, the DNA is TGCGCCAGCAGCTTGTTAGGGTCAGATACGCAGTATTTT. It encodes CASSLLGSDTQYF. V usage is TRBV5-1 and J usage is TRBJ2-3, with unresolved D. The CDR3 extends over 13 amino acids. V dropped 1 base and J dropped 4 bases, with 7 bases sitting between them. In germline, CDR1 is SGHRS, CDR2 YFSETQ.

In this sample, this clone turned up once. The genes are TRBV15 and TRBJ2-4; a possible D gene is TRBD1 (7 bases). The germline V gene encodes CDR1 LNHNV and CDR2 YYDKDF (reference sequence). V shed 5 bases and J shed 0 bases, with 17 bases lying between them. The CDR3 runs 17 residues. Here the CDR3 reads CATSENHRGLAKNIQYF. The DNA of the CDR3 is TGTGCCACCAGCGAAAACCACAGGGGACTAGCCAAAAACATTCAGTACTTC. Filled out from reference TRBV15 and TRBJ2-4, the complete variable domain reads DAMVIQNPRYQVTQFGKPVTLSCSQTLNHNVMYWYQQKSSQAPKLLFHYYDKDFNNEADTPDNFQSRRPNTSFCFLDIRSPGLGDTAMYLCATSENHRGLAKNIQYFGAGTRLSVL.

V and J are TRBV19 and TRBJ1-2, with 8 bases fitting TRBD1. The CDR3 has 17 amino acids. The V gene end was trimmed by 5 bases and the J gene end by 0 bases; junction bases not matched to a gene: 11. The germline CDR1 and CDR2 sequences are LNHDA and SQIVND (reference sequence). The CDR3 DNA reads as TGTGCCAGTAGTTCCTACAGGACAGGGACTACTAACTATGGCTACACCTTC. Translated: CASSSYRTGTTNYGYTF.

This clone appeared a few times. V gene TRBV11-2 combines with J gene TRBJ2-2; D ambiguous. This CDR3 spans 13 amino acids. Per germline, CDR1 SGHAT and CDR2 FQNNGV. V lost 8 bases to trimming and J lost 4 bases, with 11 bases between them. CDR3 DNA sequence: TGTGCCAGCGCGCCGCAGTCCACCGGGGAGCTGTTTTTT. It codes for CASAPQSTGELFF.

The J gene is TRBJ2-3, the V gene TRBV7-9, with D maybe TRBD1 (5 bases). Germline V lookup: CDR1 SEHNR, CDR2 FQNEAQ (reference sequence). V dropped 1 base and J dropped 3 bases, with 11 bases sitting between them. The CDR3 covers 15 residues. The CDR3 DNA reads as TGTGCCAGCAGCTTAGTGGCAGGGTTAACAGATACGCAGTATTTT. This codes for CASSLVAGLTDTQYF.

The rearrangement uses TRBV11-2 and TRBJ2-4; TRBD2 matches at 7 bases. The J segment lost 1 base and the V segment lost 5 bases, leaving 11 bases of the junction unmatched. Looked up from germline, CDR1 is SGHAT and CDR2 is FQNNGV. The CDR3 loop spans 17 amino acids. The CDR3 reads CASSPRWGGVAKNIQYF. The CDR3 DNA sequence: TGTGCCAGCAGCCCCCGTTGGGGAGGGGTGGCCAAAAACATTCAGTACTTC.

V gene TRBV18 combines with J gene TRBJ2-7; 9 bases match TRBD2. CDR1 KGHSH and CDR2 LQKENI come from the germline V gene. V shed 2 bases and J 2 bases; nucleotides not matched to a gene: 4. The CDR3 loop spans 15 amino acids. CDR3 residues: CASSPSSGGTYEQYF. CDR3 coding DNA: TGTGCCAGCTCACCATCAAGCGGGGGGACCTACGAGCAGTACTTC.

This clone occurred once. The V call is TRBV19, the J call TRBJ2-3; D remains unclear. CDR3 size: 15 residues. The germline V gene has CDR1 LNHDA and CDR2 SQIVND (reference sequence). The V end was cut by 5 bases, the J end by 6 bases, with 18 bases between. The CDR3 nucleotides read TGTGCCAGTAGTCTCCGGGCCGGAATTGGGGATACGCAGTATTTT. It translates to CASSLRAGIGDTQYF.

The J gene is TRBJ2-7, the V gene TRBV6-5; possibly TRBD2 for D (5 bases). The CDR3 covers 13 residues. The germline V gene encodes CDR1 MNHEY and CDR2 SVGAGI. V lost 2 bases and J 6 bases, leaving 11 bases between the germline ends. In DNA, the CDR3 is TGTGCCAGCAGTTACGGAACTGAGGGCGAGCAGTACTTC. This translates into CASSYGTEGEQYF.

The chain employs TRBV6-5 and TRBJ2-2; 11 nucleotides align to TRBD1. The V gene end was trimmed by 4 bases and the J gene end by 6 bases; junction bases not matched to a gene: 4. Germline V lookup: CDR1 MNHEY, CDR2 SVGAGI. The CDR3 covers 15 residues. The CDR3, as DNA: TGTGCCAGCAGTTCCGGGACAGGGGGATCCGGGGAGCTGTTTTTT. This encodes CASSSGTGGSGELFF.

The rearrangement links TRBV15 to TRBJ1-2; D is ambiguous. The CDR3 covers 16 residues. V gave up 2 bases and J gave up 4 bases, with 17 bases separating them. Germline CDR1 LNHNV, CDR2 YYDKDF (reference sequence). Here the CDR3 DNA reads TGTGCCACCAGCAGACCTTACTCGACGATACCCTATGGCTACACCTTC. It yields the protein CATSRPYSTIPYGYTF.

The chain combines TRBV6-5 with TRBJ2-7; D possibly uses TRBD1 or TRBD2 (5 bases each). The CDR3 runs to 16 residues. The germline V and J ends were trimmed by 2 bases and 3 bases, with 17 bases remaining between them. Germline CDR1 is MNHEY and CDR2 is SVGAGI. The CDR3 reads CASSYERGPPYYEQYF. The CDR3 bases are TGTGCCAGCAGTTACGAACGGGGCCCTCCATACTACGAGCAGTACTTC.

A word on this clone: An end of the junction differs from the germline gene, which may be a read error. V and J are TRBV7-7 and TRBJ2-2; 10 bases line up with TRBD1. Germline V gene sequence: CDR1 SSHAT, CDR2 FNYEAQ (reference sequence). The CDR3 contains 15 residues. This CDR3 reads CASSSGTGATGELFF. CDR3 DNA: TGTGCTAGCAGCTCCGGGACAGGGGCAACCGGGGAGCTGTTTTTT. The whole variable domain, remainder taken from reference TRBV7-7 and TRBJ2-2, is GAGVSQSPRYKVTKRGQDVTLRCDPISSHATLYWYQQALGQGPEFLTYFNYEAQPDKSGLPSDRFSAERPEGSISTLTIQRTEQRDSAMYRCASSSGTGATGELFFGEGSRLTVL.

CDR3 DNA: TGTGCCAGCTCACGCGAGGCGCGCTCCAATGAGCAGTTCTTC. The encoded protein is CASSREARSNEQFF. This sequence joins TRBV18 and TRBJ2-1; D is uncertain. Per the germline V gene, CDR1 is KGHSH and CDR2 is LQKENI. V lost 4 bases to trimming and J lost 6 bases, with 13 bases between them. The CDR3 loop spans 14 amino acids.

This chain links TRBV7-2 with TRBJ2-3; D gene ambiguous. Trimming left V 3 bases short and J 2 bases short, with 3 bases between. The CDR3 extends over 12 amino acids. Per the germline V gene, CDR1 is SGHTA and CDR2 is FQGNSA. The CDR3 sequence: CASSFYTDTQYF. DNA of the CDR3: TGTGCCAGCAGCTTCTACACAGATACGCAGTATTTT.